This T cell receptor beta chain was retrieved from a study of blood T cells in healthy people across ages. The CDR3 extends over 13 amino acids. Germline V gene sequence: CDR1 SQVTM, CDR2 ANQGSEA. For the second PCR, which ran for roughly 7 to 11 cycles, a sample-barcoded 5' primer and a J-beta primer mix were used. Using its own MiXCR run on the 5' RACE reads, TCRdb lists one record per CDR3 protein. The sample includes approximately 2,000,000 distinct CDR3 sequences, roughly 43% seen only once; the top ten take more than 20%. Notes on this clonotype: The junction departs from the called germline gene at one end, perhaps through a read error.

The receptor was isolated from a human donor in good health. The rearrangement links TRBV29-1 to TRBJ2-3; D perhaps matches TRBD2 (6 bases). The sequenced material came from blood. In DNA, the CDR3 is TGCGTATCCGGGACGGAGGGCACAGATACACAGTATTTT. Translated: CVSGTEGTDTQYF.